Below are 5 T cell receptor beta chains sequenced from a single sample in a study of long-term antiretroviral therapy in people with HIV. Survey level was the resolution at which the v3.0 immunoSEQ assay ran. TCRdb's copy holds only in-frame clones and misses some; the assay was immunoSEQ multiplex PCR. The profile shows roughly 23,000 clones, roughly 84% of them singletons. The specimen was unsorted PBMCs, collected 0.1 years before starting antiretroviral therapy. These receptors were taken from a man between 18 and 29 years old with HIV.

V usage is TRBV2 and J usage is TRBJ1-2; D is unresolved. V lost 10 bases and J 6 bases, leaving 9 bases between the germline ends. This CDR3 is 10 amino acids long. CDR1 and CDR2 from the germline V gene are SNHLY and FYNNEI. The CDR3 sequence is CATLLDGYTF. The DNA of the CDR3 is TGTGCCACCCTTCTCGATGGCTACACCTTC. The complete variable domain, with remaining parts taken from reference TRBV2 and TRBJ1-2, reads EPEVTQTPSHQVTQMGQEVILRCVPISNHLYFYWYRQILGQKVEFLVSFYNNEISEKSEIFDDQFSVERPDGSNFTLKIRSTKLEDSAMYFCATLLDGYTFGSGTRLTVV.

The genes are TRBV5-1 and TRBJ1-1; no clear D gene. The CDR3 runs 13 residues. CDR1 and CDR2 (germline): SGHRS, YFSETQ. V shed 3 bases and J shed 4 bases, with 10 bases lying between them. CDR3 in DNA: TGCGCCAGCAGCTCCCAGTTGAGCACTGAAGCTTTCTTT. Amino acid sequence: CASSSQLSTEAFF.

J is TRBJ2-5 and V is TRBV7-8, with 9 bases lining up with TRBD1. The CDR3 consists of 17 residues. V lost 4 bases and J lost 2; bases outside the gene matches: 11. Germline loops: CDR1 SGHVS, CDR2 FQNEAQ. DNA of the CDR3: TGTGCCAGCAGCTCGCCCCGGCCGGGACAGGGTCAAGAGACCCAGTACTTC. Translating it yields CASSSPRPGQGQETQYF.

This sequence joins TRBV30 and TRBJ2-7, with D maybe TRBD2 (7 bases). Trimming cost V 1 base and J 2 bases, with 15 bases left between them. This CDR3 has 15 residues. Looked up from germline, CDR1 is GTSNPN and CDR2 is SVGIG (reference sequence). DNA of the CDR3: TGTGCCTGGAGTGGGGGGGCTAGCGGTACCTACGAGCAGTACTTC. Protein sequence: CAWSGGASGTYEQYF. Variable domain in full (rest from reference TRBV30 and TRBJ2-7): SQTIHQWPATLVQPVGSPLSLECTVEGTSNPNLYWYRQAAGRGLQLLFYSVGIGQISSEVPQNLSASRPQDRQFILSSKKLLLSDSGFYLCAWSGGASGTYEQYFGPGTRLTVT.

The J gene is TRBJ2-3, the V gene TRBV6-1; TRBD2 matches at 11 bases. Per the germline V gene, CDR1 is MNHNS and CDR2 is SASEGT. CDR3 size: 17 residues. Losses at the gene ends were 2 bases for V and 1 base for J; bases not matched to a gene: 5. The DNA of the CDR3 is TGTGCCAGCAGTGAATTACTAGCGGGGGACCGCACAGATACGCAGTATTTT. Translation: CASSELLAGDRTDTQYF.